This T cell receptor (beta chain) was profiled in a study of cytomegalovirus exposure and HLA in healthy donors. General study results and limits: Exclusion applied to some V segments, including TRBV6-2 and TRBV6-3, as they were indistinguishable. At a 0.05 false discovery rate, a later analysis found about 17,000 TCR beta sequences to be associated with HLA alleles. The only immune exposure information that was available was CMV serostatus.

V lost 0 bases and J 4 bases, leaving 12 bases between the germline ends. The CDR3 loop spans 16 amino acids. The PCR had 60 Vbeta and 13 Jbeta primers. Data came from immunoSEQ multiplex PCR; TCRdb stores just in-frame clones and leaves some out. The table shows about 200,000 clones, with more than 65% occurring only once. On this clone itself: Its antigen remains unknown.

The chain combines TRBV23-1 with TRBJ1-4; tentative D call: TRBD1 (6 bases). TRBV23-1 is an ORF, with its function uncertain. This TCR was recovered from a man aged 45 to 65 in good health and CMV-seronegative. Sequencing was performed on PBMCs. CDR3 nucleotide sequence: TGCGCCAGCAGTCAATCGCCCAGGGGTTGTAATGAAAAACTGTTTTTT. Amino acid sequence: CASSQSPRGCNEKLFF.